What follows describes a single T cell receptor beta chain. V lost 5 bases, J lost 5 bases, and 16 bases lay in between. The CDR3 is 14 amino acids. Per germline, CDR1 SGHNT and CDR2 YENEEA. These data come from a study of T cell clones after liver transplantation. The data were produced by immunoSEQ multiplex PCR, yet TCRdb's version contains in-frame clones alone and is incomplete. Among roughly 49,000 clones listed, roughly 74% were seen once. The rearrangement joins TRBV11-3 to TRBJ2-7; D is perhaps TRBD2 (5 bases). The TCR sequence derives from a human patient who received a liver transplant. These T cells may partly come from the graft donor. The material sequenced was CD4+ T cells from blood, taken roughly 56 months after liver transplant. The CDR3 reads CASSRTGRRNEQYF. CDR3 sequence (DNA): TGTGCCAGCAGCCGGACGGGGAGACGGAACGAGCAGTACTTC.